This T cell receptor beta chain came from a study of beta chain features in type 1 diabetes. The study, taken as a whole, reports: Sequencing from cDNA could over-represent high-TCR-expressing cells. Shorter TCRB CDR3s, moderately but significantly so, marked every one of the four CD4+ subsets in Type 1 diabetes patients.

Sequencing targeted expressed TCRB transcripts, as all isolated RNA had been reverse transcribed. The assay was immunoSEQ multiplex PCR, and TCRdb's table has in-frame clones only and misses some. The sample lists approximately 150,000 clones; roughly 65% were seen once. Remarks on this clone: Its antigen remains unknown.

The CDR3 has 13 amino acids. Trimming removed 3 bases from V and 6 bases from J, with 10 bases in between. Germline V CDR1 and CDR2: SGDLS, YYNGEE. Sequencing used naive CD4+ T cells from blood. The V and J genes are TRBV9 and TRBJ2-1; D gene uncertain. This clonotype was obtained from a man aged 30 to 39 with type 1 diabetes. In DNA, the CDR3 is TGTGCCAGCAGCGGGCCTTCGCTCAATGAGCAGTTCTTC. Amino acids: CASSGPSLNEQFF.